This TCR beta chain was recorded in a study of response to subunit inactivated influenza vaccine (dated by TCRdb to about 2018). General notes on the study: To follow how T cells responded to a trivalent subunit inactivated influenza vaccine, the researchers relied on deep quantitative profiling of the T cell receptor repertoire.

Preparation of the library involved RT-PCR. Sequencing was carried out with an Illumina HiSeq 2500. TCRdb trimmed public reads at Q25 via fastp, called clones via MiXCR and kept in-frame beta chains. Entries are consolidated by CDR3 protein sequence, retaining the most common genes and DNA. The sample yields about 500,000 distinct CDR3 sequences; roughly 13% were counted once. Clones ranked in the top ten supply around 12% of the sample. On the study overall, not on this receptor specifically: The authors proposed that each seasonal influenza vaccination may bring in only a limited number of new T cells.

On this clonotype: Its antigen specificity is not known. Nothing much larger sits one base from this clone, and base qualities are not available.

V is pared back by 11 bases and J by 4 bases, with 20 bases lying between the germline termini. The germline V gene specifies MNHEY as CDR1 and SVGEGT as CDR2. From its cysteine to its phenylalanine, the CDR3 spans 14 amino acids. Only the CDR3 DNA stays, 42 bases, in frame from base 1. The time point label here, explained by the study, means: 45 days after influenza vaccine administration. The chain employs TRBV6-2 or TRBV6-3 and TRBJ1-2, and possibly TRBD1, on 6 matching bases. The source is a man in his forties or fifties who received an inactivated influenza vaccine. Donor details come from another sample of the same person, matched by shared clones. This material consisted of PBMCs from blood, taken about 6 weeks after vaccination. At the DNA level, the sequence is TGTGCCGCCGGAATTCCCGGGACAACCTATGGCTACACCTTC. This is translated as CAAGIPGTTYGYTF.